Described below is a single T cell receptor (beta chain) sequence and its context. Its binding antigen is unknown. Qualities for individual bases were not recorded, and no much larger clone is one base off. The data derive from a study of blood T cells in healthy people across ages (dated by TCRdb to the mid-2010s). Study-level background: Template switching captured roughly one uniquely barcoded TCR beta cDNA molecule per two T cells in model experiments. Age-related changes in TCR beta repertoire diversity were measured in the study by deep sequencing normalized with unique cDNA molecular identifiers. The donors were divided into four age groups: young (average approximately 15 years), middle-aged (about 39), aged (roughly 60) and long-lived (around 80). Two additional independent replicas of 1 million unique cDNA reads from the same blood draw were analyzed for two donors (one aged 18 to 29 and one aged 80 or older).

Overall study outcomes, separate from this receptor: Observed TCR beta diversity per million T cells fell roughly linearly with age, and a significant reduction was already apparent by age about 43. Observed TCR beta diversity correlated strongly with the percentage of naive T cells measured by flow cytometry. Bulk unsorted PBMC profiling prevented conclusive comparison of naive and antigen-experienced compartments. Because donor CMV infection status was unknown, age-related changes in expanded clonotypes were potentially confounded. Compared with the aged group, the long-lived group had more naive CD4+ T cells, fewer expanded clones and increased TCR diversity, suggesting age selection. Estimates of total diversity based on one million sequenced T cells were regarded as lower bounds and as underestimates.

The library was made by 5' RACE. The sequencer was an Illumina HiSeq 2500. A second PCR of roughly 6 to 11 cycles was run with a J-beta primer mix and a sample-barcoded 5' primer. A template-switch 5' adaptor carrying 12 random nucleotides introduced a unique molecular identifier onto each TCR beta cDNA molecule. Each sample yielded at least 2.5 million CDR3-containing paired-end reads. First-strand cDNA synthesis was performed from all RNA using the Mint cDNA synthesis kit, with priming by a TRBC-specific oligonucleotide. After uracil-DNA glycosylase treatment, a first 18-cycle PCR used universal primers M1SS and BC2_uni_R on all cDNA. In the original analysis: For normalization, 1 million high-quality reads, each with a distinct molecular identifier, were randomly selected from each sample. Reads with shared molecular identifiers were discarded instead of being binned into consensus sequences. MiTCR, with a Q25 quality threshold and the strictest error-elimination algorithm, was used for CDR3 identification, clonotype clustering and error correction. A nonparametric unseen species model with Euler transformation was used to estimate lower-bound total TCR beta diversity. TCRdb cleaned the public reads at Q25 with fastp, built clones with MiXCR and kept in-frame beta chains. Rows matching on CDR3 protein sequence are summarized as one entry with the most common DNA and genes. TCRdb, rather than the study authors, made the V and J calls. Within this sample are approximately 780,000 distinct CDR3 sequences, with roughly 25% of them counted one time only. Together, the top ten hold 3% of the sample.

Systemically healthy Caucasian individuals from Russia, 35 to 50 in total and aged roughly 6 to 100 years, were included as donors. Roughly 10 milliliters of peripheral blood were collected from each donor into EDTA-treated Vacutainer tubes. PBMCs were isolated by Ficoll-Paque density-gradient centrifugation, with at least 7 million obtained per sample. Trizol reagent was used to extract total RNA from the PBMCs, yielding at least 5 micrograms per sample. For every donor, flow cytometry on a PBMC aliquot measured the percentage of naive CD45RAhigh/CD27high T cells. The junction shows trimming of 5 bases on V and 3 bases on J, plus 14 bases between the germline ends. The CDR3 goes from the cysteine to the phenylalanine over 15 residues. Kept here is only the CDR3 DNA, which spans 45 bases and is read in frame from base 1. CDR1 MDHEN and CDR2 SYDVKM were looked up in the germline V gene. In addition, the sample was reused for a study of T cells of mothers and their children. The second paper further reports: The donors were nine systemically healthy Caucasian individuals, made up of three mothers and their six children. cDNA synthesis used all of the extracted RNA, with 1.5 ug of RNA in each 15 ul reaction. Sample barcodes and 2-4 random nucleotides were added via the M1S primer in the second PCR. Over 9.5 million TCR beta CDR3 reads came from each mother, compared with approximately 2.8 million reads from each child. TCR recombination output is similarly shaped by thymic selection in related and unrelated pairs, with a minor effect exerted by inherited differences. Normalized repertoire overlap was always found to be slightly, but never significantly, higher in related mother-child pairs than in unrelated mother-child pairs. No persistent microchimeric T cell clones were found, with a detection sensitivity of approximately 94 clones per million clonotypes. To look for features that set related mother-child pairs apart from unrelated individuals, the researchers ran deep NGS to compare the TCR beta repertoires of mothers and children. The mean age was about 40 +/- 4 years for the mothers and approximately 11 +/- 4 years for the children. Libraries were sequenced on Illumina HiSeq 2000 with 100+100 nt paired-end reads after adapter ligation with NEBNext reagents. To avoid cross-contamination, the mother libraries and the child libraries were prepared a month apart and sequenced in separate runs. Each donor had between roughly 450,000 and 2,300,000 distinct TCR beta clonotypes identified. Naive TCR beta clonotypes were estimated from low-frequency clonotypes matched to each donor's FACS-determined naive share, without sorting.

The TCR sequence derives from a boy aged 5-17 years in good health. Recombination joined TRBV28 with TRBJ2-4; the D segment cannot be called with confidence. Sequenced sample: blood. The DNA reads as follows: TGTGCCAGCAGTCAATCAGATTGGGACAAAAACATTCAGTACTTC. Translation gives CASSQSDWDKNIQYF. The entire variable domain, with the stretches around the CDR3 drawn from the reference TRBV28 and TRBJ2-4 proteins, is DVKVTQSSRYLVKRTGEKVFLECVQDMDHENMFWYRQDPGLGLRLIYFSYDVKMKEKGDIPEGYSVSREKKERFSLILESASTNQTSMYLCASSQSDWDKNIQYFGAGTRLSVL.